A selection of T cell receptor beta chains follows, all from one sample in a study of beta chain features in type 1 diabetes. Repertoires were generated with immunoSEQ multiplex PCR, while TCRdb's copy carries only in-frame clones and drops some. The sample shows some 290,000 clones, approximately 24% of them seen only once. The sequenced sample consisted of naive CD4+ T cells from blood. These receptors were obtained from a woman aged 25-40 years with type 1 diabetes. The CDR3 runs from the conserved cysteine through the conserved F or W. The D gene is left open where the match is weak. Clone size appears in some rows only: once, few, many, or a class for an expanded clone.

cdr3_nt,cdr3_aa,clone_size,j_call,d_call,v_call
TGTGCCTGGAGCCGAGGGACAGGGGTTGATCAGCCCCAGCATTTT,CAWSRGTGVDQPQHF,.,TRBJ1-5,TRBD1,TRBV30
TGCGCCAGCAGCCCATTAGTTAACACTGAAGCTTTCTTT,CASSPLVNTEAFF,.,TRBJ1-1,.,TRBV4-1
TGTGCCAGCGCATTGTCGGGGTCAATCCAAGAGACCCAGTACTTC,CASALSGSIQETQYF,few,TRBJ2-5,.,TRBV9
TGTGCCAGTAGTATCAGACACTTTGAGCAGTTCTTC,CASSIRHFEQFF,.,TRBJ2-1,.,TRBV19
TGTGCCTGGACAGAGCCGAACCCGGGGGAGCAGTTCTTC,CAWTEPNPGEQFF,.,TRBJ2-1,.,TRBV30
TGTGCCAGCTCACCACGGTCGGGACAGTACAATGAGCAGTTCTTC,CASSPRSGQYNEQFF,.,TRBJ2-1,TRBD1,TRBV18
TGTGCCAGCAGTTTCGTATCCCTAGATACGCAGTATTTT,CASSFVSLDTQYF,few,TRBJ2-3,.,TRBV28
TGTGCCAGCAGCGTAGCTGAGGGACACAGTTATGGCTACACCTTC,CASSVAEGHSYGYTF,.,TRBJ1-2,.,TRBV9
TGTGCCTGGAGTGTACGGCTATCGGGAAATGAGCAGTTCTTC,CAWSVRLSGNEQFF,few,TRBJ2-1,.,TRBV30
TGTGCCAGCAGCTTGCGCGGGGGACACGAGTACGAGCAGTACTTC,CASSLRGGHEYEQYF,.,TRBJ2-7,.,TRBV5-4
TGCGCCAGCAGCCAAGAAGACAGAAACACCGGGGAGCTGTTTTTT,CASSQEDRNTGELFF,.,TRBJ2-2,.,TRBV4-1
TGTGCCTCGTCAGGGGCCCGTTTGATCATGAACACTGAAGCTTTCTTT,CASSGARLIMNTEAFF,few,TRBJ1-1,.,TRBV30
TGTGCCAGCAGGACCGGGACAGCAGAAGAGACCCAGTACTTC,CASRTGTAEETQYF,.,TRBJ2-5,TRBD1,TRBV28
TGTGCCAGCAGACACGACAGAAACACTGAAGCTTTCTTT,CASRHDRNTEAFF,.,TRBJ1-1,.,TRBV2
TGTGCCAGCAGTTTGGCCGGGACTCAAAACATTCAGTACTTC,CASSLAGTQNIQYF,few,TRBJ2-4,.,TRBV27
TGTGCCAGCAGCTCCACCGCGGGACAGGTGTGGGGGGAGCAGTACTTC,CASSSTAGQVWGEQYF,few,TRBJ2-7,TRBD1,TRBV7-9
TGTGCCTGGAGTGCGGGACTAGCGGGTCGTGAGCAGTTCTTC,CAWSAGLAGREQFF,.,TRBJ2-1,TRBD2,TRBV30
TGTGCCATCAGGGACTCTTTTAGGGATAACACTGAAGCTTTCTTT,CAIRDSFRDNTEAFF,.,TRBJ1-1,.,TRBV10-3
TGCGCCAGCAGCCAAGTTAGCGGGAGCGCCTACGAGCAGTACTTC,CASSQVSGSAYEQYF,.,TRBJ2-7,TRBD2,TRBV4-1
TGTGCCTGGAGTCCCGGGACAGGGGGAGAGACCCAGTACTTC,CAWSPGTGGETQYF,few,TRBJ2-5,TRBD1,TRBV30
TGTGCCAGCAAGCGGGAGCCCGGTGAGCAGTTCTTC,CASKREPGEQFF,.,TRBJ2-1,TRBD2,TRBV28
TGTGCCATCAGCCCGGAGGGAGGGACTCAGCCCCAGCATTTT,CAISPEGGTQPQHF,.,TRBJ1-5,.,TRBV10-3
TGCGCCAGCAGCCAAGGACACCTCGAGACCCAGTACTTC,CASSQGHLETQYF,few,TRBJ2-5,.,TRBV4-1
TGTGCCAGCACTGAGCGGAGCTCCTACAATGAGCAGTTCTTC,CASTERSSYNEQFF,few,TRBJ2-1,.,TRBV2
TGTGCCAGCAGTTTATTGGGCGCTGGAACCTACAATGAGCAGTTCTTC,CASSLLGAGTYNEQFF,few,TRBJ2-1,.,TRBV28
TGTGCCAGCAGCGTAGCTCCGGGGAGAACGGCTGAAGCTTTCTTT,CASSVAPGRTAEAFF,.,TRBJ1-1,.,TRBV9
TGTGCCAGCAGTTTATCGAGCGGGAGCCCCTACAATGAGCAGTTCTTC,CASSLSSGSPYNEQFF,.,TRBJ2-1,TRBD2,TRBV28
TGTGCCAGCAGCTTCGAGCGGGGGTCCTACAATGAGCAGTTCTTC,CASSFERGSYNEQFF,few,TRBJ2-1,TRBD2,TRBV9
TGTGCCAGCAGCGCCCGGCATGCGGGGGACACTGAAGCTTTCTTT,CASSARHAGDTEAFF,.,TRBJ1-1,.,TRBV9
TGTGCCAGTAGAGGACTAGCGGGTATTCACACAGATACGCAGTATTTT,CASRGLAGIHTDTQYF,few,TRBJ2-3,TRBD2,TRBV19
TGCGCCAGCAGCTTGGGACTCTCTGGGGCCAACGTCCTGACTTTC,CASSLGLSGANVLTF,.,TRBJ2-6,.,TRBV5-1
TGCGCCAGCGTTTTTCGCGGGGGCAATGAGCAGTTCTTC,CASVFRGGNEQFF,.,TRBJ2-1,TRBD2,TRBV23-1
TGTGCCAGCAGCTTGCCGGAGGAGACCCAGTACTTC,CASSLPEETQYF,.,TRBJ2-5,.,TRBV5-4
TGCAGTGCTACAGGGCCCTATGGCTACACCTTC,CSATGPYGYTF,few,TRBJ1-2,.,TRBV20-1
TGTGCCACCAGCATCCGGGACAGGGGGCTCGGAAACACCATATATTTT,CATSIRDRGLGNTIYF,.,TRBJ1-3,TRBD1,TRBV15
TGTGCCAGCGGCCAGGGTGGTGAGCAGTTCTTC,CASGQGGEQFF,.,TRBJ2-1,.,TRBV13
TGTGCCTGGAGTCCGGGGGGCAATGAGCAGTTCTTC,CAWSPGGNEQFF,few,TRBJ2-1,TRBD2,TRBV30
TGTGCCATCAGTGTGGCGGGAGAGACCTACAATGAGCAGTTCTTC,CAISVAGETYNEQFF,few,TRBJ2-1,TRBD2,TRBV10-3
TGTGCCACCAGTCCTCGACAGGGAATAGGCGATCAGCCCCAGCATTTT,CATSPRQGIGDQPQHF,few,TRBJ1-5,TRBD1,TRBV15
TGTGCCAGCAGCTTGGGGATTTCAAGGGGAGAGCAGTTCTTC,CASSLGISRGEQFF,.,TRBJ2-1,.,TRBV5-4
TGCAGCGCTGTAGCAGGGAACAAAAACATTCAGTACTTC,CSAVAGNKNIQYF,few,TRBJ2-4,.,TRBV29-1
TGTGCCAGCTCACCCTTGGACTGGCATGACAGGTCCTACGAGCAGTACTTC,CASSPLDWHDRSYEQYF,.,TRBJ2-7,.,TRBV18
TGCGCCAGCATGGGGATGGCAGGGCGCGACGAGCAGTACTTC,CASMGMAGRDEQYF,.,TRBJ2-7,.,TRBV23-1
TGTGCCATCAGCCAGCGGGACAGGGGCTACGAGCAGTACTTC,CAISQRDRGYEQYF,.,TRBJ2-7,TRBD1,TRBV10-3
TGTGCCAGCAGCCATGGGAGTTACGAGCAGTACTTC,CASSHGSYEQYF,.,TRBJ2-7,.,TRBV14
TGTGCCAGTAGTATAGCGGTCTCTGGGGCCAACGTCCTGACTTTC,CASSIAVSGANVLTF,few,TRBJ2-6,.,TRBV19
TGTGCCAGCATGTCCGGGGGGTTAACAGATACGCAGTATTTT,CASMSGGLTDTQYF,.,TRBJ2-3,TRBD2,TRBV28
TGTGCCAGCAGCCAAGCTAAGTTCCCAGATACGCAGTATTTT,CASSQAKFPDTQYF,.,TRBJ2-3,.,TRBV14
TGCGCCAGCAGCCGGGACAGGGGGCTCACAGATACGCAGTATTTT,CASSRDRGLTDTQYF,few,TRBJ2-3,TRBD1,TRBV4-1
TGTGCCAGCAGTGATTGGTCTAACTACGAGCAGTACTTC,CASSDWSNYEQYF,few,TRBJ2-7,.,TRBV25-1
TGCGCCAGCAGCCCTGACAGGGGCCAAGAGACCCAGTACTTC,CASSPDRGQETQYF,.,TRBJ2-5,TRBD1,TRBV5-1
TGTGCCAGCAGCCGGACTAGCGGGAGCGATGAGCAGTTCTTC,CASSRTSGSDEQFF,.,TRBJ2-1,TRBD2,TRBV7-6
TGTGCCAGCAGCGTACGGGGAGGGGCCGGCTATGGCTACACCTTC,CASSVRGGAGYGYTF,few,TRBJ1-2,.,TRBV9
TGTGCCAGCAGCTTGAACAGGGGGCTAGGCTACACCTTC,CASSLNRGLGYTF,few,TRBJ1-2,TRBD1,TRBV13
TGCGCCAGCAGCCAAGGGGCACTAGCGGGAGTTAATGAGCAGTTCTTC,CASSQGALAGVNEQFF,few,TRBJ2-1,TRBD2,TRBV4-1